This T cell receptor (beta chain) appears in the sequencing data of a study of shared clonotypes between healthy human individuals. Only in-frame clones appear in the TCRdb table, and some are missing; sequencing was by immunoSEQ multiplex PCR. In the table there are some 2,400,000 clones, roughly 95% of which are singletons. Study results and limitations: Shared clonotypes: roughly 5% naive CD4, around 3.4% naive CD8, around 2.4% memory CD4, about 0.41% memory CD8.

The V end lost 0 bases, the J end lost 6 bases, and 9 bases lay between the germline ends. Germline V CDR1 and CDR2: MNHEY, SVGAGI. This CDR3 contains 13 residues. As for this clone: Its cognate antigen is unknown.

The V call is TRBV6-5, the J call TRBJ2-7; D uncertain. This TCR was recovered from a man between 18 and 35 years old in good health. Material for sequencing was naive CD4+ T cells sorted from blood. The subset is: CD45RA+ positively selected. This CDR3 reads CASSYSTSLEQYF. CDR3 nucleotide sequence: TGTGCCAGCAGTTACTCGACCAGCCTCGAGCAGTACTTC.